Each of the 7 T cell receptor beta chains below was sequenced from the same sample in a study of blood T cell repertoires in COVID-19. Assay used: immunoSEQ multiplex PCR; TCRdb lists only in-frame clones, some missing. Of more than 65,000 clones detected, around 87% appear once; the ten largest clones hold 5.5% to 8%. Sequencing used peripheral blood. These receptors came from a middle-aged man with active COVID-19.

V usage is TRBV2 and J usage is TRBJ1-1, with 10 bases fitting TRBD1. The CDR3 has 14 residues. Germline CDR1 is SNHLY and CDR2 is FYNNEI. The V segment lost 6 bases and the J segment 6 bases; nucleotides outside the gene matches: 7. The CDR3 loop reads CASSPPGQGAEAFF. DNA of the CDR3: TGTGCCAGCAGCCCACCCGGACAGGGGGCTGAAGCTTTCTTT.

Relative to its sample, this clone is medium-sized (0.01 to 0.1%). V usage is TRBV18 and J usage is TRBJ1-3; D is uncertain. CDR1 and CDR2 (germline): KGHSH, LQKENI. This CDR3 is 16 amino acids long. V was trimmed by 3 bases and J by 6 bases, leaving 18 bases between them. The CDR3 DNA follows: TGTGCCAGCTCACCTCCCCCTGAGGCGGGAGTAAACACCATATATTTT. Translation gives CASSPPPEAGVNTIYF.

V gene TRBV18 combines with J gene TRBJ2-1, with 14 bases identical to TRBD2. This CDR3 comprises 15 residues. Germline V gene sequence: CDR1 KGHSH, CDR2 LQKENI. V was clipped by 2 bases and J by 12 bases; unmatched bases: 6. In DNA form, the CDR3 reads TGTGCCAGCTCACCAGGGACTAGCGGGAGTCGTGGGCAGTTCTTC. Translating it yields CASSPGTSGSRGQFF.

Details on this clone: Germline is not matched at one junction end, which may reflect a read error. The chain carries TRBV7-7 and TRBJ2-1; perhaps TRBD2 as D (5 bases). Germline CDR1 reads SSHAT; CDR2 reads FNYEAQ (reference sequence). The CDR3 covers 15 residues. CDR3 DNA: TGTGCTAGCAGCCCGAGCGGTGGCTCCTACAATGAGCAGTTCTTC. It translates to CASSPSGGSYNEQFF.

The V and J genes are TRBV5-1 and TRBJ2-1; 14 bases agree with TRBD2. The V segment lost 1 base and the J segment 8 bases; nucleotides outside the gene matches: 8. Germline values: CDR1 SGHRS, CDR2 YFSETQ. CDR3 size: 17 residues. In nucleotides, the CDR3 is TGCGCCAGCAGCTTGTCGGGGACTAGCGGGAGAGGGGATGAGCAGTTCTTC. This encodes CASSLSGTSGRGDEQFF. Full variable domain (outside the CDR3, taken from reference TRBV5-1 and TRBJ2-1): KAGVTQTPRYLIKTRGQQVTLSCSPISGHRSVSWYQQTPGQGLQFLFEYFSETQRNKGNFPGRFSGRQFSNSRSEMNVSTLELGDSALYLCASSLSGTSGRGDEQFFGPGTRLTVL.

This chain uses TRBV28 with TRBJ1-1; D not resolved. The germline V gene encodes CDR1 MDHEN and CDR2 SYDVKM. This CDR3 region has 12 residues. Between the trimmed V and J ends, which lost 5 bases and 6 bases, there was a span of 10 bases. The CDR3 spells CASSVAVAEAFF. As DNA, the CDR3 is TGTGCCAGCAGTGTAGCCGTCGCTGAAGCTTTCTTT.

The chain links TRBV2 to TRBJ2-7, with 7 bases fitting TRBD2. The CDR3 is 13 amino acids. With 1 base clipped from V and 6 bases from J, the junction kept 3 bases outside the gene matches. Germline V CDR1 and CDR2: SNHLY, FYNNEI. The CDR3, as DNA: TGTGCCAGCAGTGAAGAGCGGGACTCCGAGCAGTACTTC. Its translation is CASSEERDSEQYF. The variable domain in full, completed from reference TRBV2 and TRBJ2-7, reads EPEVTQTPSHQVTQMGQEVILRCVPISNHLYFYWYRQILGQKVEFLVSFYNNEISEKSEIFDDQFSVERPDGSNFTLKIRSTKLEDSAMYFCASSEERDSEQYFGPGTRLTVT.